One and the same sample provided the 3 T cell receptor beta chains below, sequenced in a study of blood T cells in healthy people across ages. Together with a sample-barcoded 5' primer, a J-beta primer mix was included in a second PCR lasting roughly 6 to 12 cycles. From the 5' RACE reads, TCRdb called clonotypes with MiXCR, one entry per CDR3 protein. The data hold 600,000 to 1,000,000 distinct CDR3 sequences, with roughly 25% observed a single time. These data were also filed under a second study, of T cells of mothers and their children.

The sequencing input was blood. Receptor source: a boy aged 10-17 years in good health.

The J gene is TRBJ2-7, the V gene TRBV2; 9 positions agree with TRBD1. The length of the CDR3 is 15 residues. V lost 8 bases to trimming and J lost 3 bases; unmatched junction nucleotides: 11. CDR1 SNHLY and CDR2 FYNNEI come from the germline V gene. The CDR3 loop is CASSRDREKLYEQYF. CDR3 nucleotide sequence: TGTGCCAGCTCCCGGGACAGGGAAAAACTCTACGAGCAGTACTTC.

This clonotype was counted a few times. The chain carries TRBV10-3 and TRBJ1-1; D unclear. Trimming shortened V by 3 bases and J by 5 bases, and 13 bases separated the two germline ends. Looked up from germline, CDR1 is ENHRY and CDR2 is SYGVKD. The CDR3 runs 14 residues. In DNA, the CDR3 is TGTGCCATCAGTGATTGGCGGATGGAGACTGAAGCTTTCTTT. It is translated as CAISDWRMETEAFF.

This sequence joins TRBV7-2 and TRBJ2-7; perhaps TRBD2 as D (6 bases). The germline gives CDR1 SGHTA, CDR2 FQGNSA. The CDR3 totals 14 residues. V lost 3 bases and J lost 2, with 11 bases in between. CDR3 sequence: CASSLTSPTYEQYF. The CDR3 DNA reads TGTGCCAGCAGCTTGACTAGTCCTACCTACGAGCAGTACTTC.